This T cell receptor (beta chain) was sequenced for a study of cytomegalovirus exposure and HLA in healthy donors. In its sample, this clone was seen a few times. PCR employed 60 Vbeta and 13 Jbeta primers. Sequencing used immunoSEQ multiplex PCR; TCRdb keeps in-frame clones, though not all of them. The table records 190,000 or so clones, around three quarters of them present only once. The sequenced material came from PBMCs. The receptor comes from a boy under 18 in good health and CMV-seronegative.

CDR3 sequence reads: CASSWNQGARTEAFF. CDR3 DNA sequence: TGTGCCAGCAGCTGGAATCAGGGCGCGAGGACTGAAGCTTTCTTT. The genes are TRBV13 and TRBJ1-1; D might be TRBD1 (5 bases). Trimming removed 4 bases at V and 5 bases at J, with 17 bases between. The CDR3 length is 15 residues. From germline, CDR1 is PRHDT and CDR2 FYEKMQ (reference sequence).